Each of the 19 T cell receptor beta chains below was sequenced from the same sample in a study of blood T cell repertoires in COVID-19. Profiled with immunoSEQ multiplex PCR; TCRdb holds only in-frame clones, not every one. The data hold 300,000 to 400,000 clones, with around nine tenths observed a single time. The sample consisted of peripheral blood. The receptors derive from a human donor in a cohort sampled during active COVID-19.

This clone was counted a single time. This chain joins TRBV19 and TRBJ1-1; no firm D call. Germline CDR1 reads LNHDA; CDR2 reads SQIVND (reference sequence). The CDR3 loop spans 15 amino acids. Deletions cut 0 bases from V and 0 bases from J, with 8 bases between. The CDR3 is CASSIDRLMNTEAFF. Written as DNA, the CDR3 is TGTGCCAGTAGTATAGACAGACTGATGAACACTGAAGCTTTCTTT.

CDR3 loop: CASSPRTGFTGELFF. In nucleotides, the CDR3 is TGTGCCAGCTCACCAAGGACAGGGTTCACCGGGGAGCTGTTTTTT. The chain employs TRBV18 and TRBJ2-2; TRBD1 aligns across 8 bases. The CDR3 sequence is 15 residues long. CDR1 is KGHSH, CDR2 LQKENI, per germline. With 2 bases clipped from V and 4 bases from J, the junction kept 3 bases outside the gene matches.

This clone was recorded only once. The chain combines TRBV5-1 with TRBJ2-5; D is perhaps TRBD2 (5 bases). This CDR3 comprises 15 residues. The germline V gene encodes CDR1 SGHRS and CDR2 YFSETQ. The V end lost 3 bases, the J end lost 8 bases, and 20 bases lay between the germline ends. The CDR3 spells CASSSNQNTLATQYF. In DNA form, the CDR3 reads TGCGCCAGCAGCTCAAACCAAAACACTCTAGCAACCCAGTACTTC.

The chain has TRBV6-5 and TRBJ2-1, with 9 bases matching TRBD2. This CDR3 spans 15 amino acids. Germline CDR1 and CDR2: MNHEY and SVGAGI. After removal of 2 bases from V and 9 bases from J, the junction contained 8 bases not matched to a gene. CDR3 amino acids: CASSYAFGGRAEQFF. The CDR3 DNA reads as TGTGCCAGCAGTTACGCGTTTGGCGGGAGGGCTGAGCAGTTCTTC.

Remarks on this clone: Sequence at one end of the junction differs from germline and may be a read error. The rearrangement links TRBV6-5 to TRBJ1-5; TRBD1 is a possible D gene (5 bases). The germline V gene encodes CDR1 MNHEY and CDR2 SVGAGI. This CDR3 is 14 amino acids long. CDR3 residues: CASSPGGGNQPQHF. CDR3 DNA: TGTGCCAGCAGCCCCGGGGGAGGTAATCAACCCCAGCATTTT.

The J gene is TRBJ2-7, the V gene TRBV27; perhaps TRBD1 as D (6 bases). The CDR3 spans 12 residues. Trimming stripped 3 bases from V and 10 bases from J, with 13 bases between. Germline CDR1 reads MNHEY; CDR2 reads SMNVEV (reference sequence). Here the CDR3 reads CASSFRGLEQYF. CDR3 DNA: TGTGCCAGCAGTTTCAGGGGTTTGGAACAGTACTTC.

V is TRBV6-6 and J is TRBJ1-2, with D perhaps TRBD1 (6 bases). CDR3 size: 15 residues. Trimming shortened V by 5 bases and J by 0 bases, and 13 bases separated the two germline ends. Looked up from germline, CDR1 is MNHNY and CDR2 is SVGAGI (reference sequence). Here the CDR3 DNA reads TGTGCCAGCAGTCAGGCAGGGGCCGCTAACTATGGCTACACCTTC. It yields the protein CASSQAGAANYGYTF.

The genes are TRBV5-8 and TRBJ2-1; 9 nucleotides match TRBD2. CDR3 length equals 17 residues. In germline, CDR1 is SGHTS, CDR2 YDEGEE. V trimming: 4 bases; J trimming: 4 bases; junction bases outside the gene matches: 12. CDR3 bases: TGTGCCAGCAGCCCTTCTATCGGACTAGCGAGGTACAATGAGCAGTTCTTC. It encodes CASSPSIGLARYNEQFF.

The CDR3 here is CASSLTSSGESSYNEQFF. CDR3 DNA sequence: TGTGCCAGCAGTCTCACCTCTAGCGGGGAAAGCTCCTACAATGAGCAGTTCTTC. The V and J genes are TRBV27 and TRBJ2-1, with 9 bases matching TRBD2. This CDR3 comprises 18 residues. V trimming: 5 bases; J trimming: 0 bases; junction bases outside the gene matches: 11. Looked up from germline, CDR1 is MNHEY and CDR2 is SMNVEV (reference sequence).

The sample holds a few counts of this clone. The genes are TRBV5-8 and TRBJ2-3; TRBD2 matches 15 bases. This CDR3 is 17 amino acids long. From germline, CDR1 is SGHTS and CDR2 YDEGEE. V lost 3 bases and J lost 6; bases outside the gene matches: 8. CDR3 sequence reads: CASSWGLAGGPSDTQYF. The CDR3 nucleotides read TGTGCCAGCAGCTGGGGACTAGCGGGGGGCCCTAGCGATACGCAGTATTTT.

J is TRBJ2-2 and V is TRBV6-7, with 7 bases identical to TRBD1. TRBV6-7 is an open reading frame, and its role is uncertain. The junction had 7 bases not matched to a gene; V was cut back by 11 bases and J by 4 bases. CDR3 size: 13 residues. The CDR3 reads CAVEGAGTGELFF. The CDR3 DNA reads TGTGCCGTTGAGGGGGCCGGCACCGGGGAGCTGTTTTTT.

This clone was observed a single time. The chain couples TRBV6-1 to TRBJ2-7; weak D call: TRBD1 (7 bases). Per germline, CDR1 MNHNS and CDR2 SASEGT. The CDR3 loop spans 13 amino acids. V was pared by 3 bases and J by 5 bases, with 11 bases between. CDR3 sequence reads: CASSEEGADEQYF. The CDR3 region has the DNA TGTGCCAGCAGTGAGGAGGGGGCCGACGAGCAGTACTTC.

The J gene is TRBJ1-2, the V gene TRBV5-1, with a tentative D call TRBD1 (5 bases). Germline CDR1 and CDR2: SGHRS and YFSETQ. This CDR3 spans 14 amino acids. V was clipped by 0 bases and J by 2 bases, with 8 bases between them. The CDR3 region is CASSLESGNYGYTF. The CDR3 DNA reads TGCGCCAGCAGCTTGGAATCAGGGAACTATGGCTACACCTTC. The full variable domain, its missing parts supplied by reference TRBV5-1 and TRBJ1-2, is KAGVTQTPRYLIKTRGQQVTLSCSPISGHRSVSWYQQTPGQGLQFLFEYFSETQRNKGNFPGRFSGRQFSNSRSEMNVSTLELGDSALYLCASSLESGNYGYTFGSGTRLTVV.

In DNA, the CDR3 is TGCGCCAGCAGCCCACTAAGTAGCGGGGGCGGCCAAGAGACCCAGTACTTC. This sequence encodes CASSPLSSGGGQETQYF. The rearrangement links TRBV5-1 to TRBJ2-5; 9 nucleotides line up with TRBD2. CDR3 length: 17 amino acids. The germline V gene has CDR1 SGHRS and CDR2 YFSETQ. V lost 4 bases to trimming and J lost 1 base; unmatched junction nucleotides: 11.

The chain carries TRBV20-1 and TRBJ2-7; no reliable D call. Germline values: CDR1 DFQATT, CDR2 SNEGSKA (reference sequence). V was clipped by 3 bases and J by 5 bases, with 8 bases between them. This CDR3 has 11 amino acids. CDR3 nucleotide sequence: TGCAGTGCTAGGAGAATTGACGAGCAGTACTTC. Translation: CSARRIDEQYF.

The V call is TRBV5-6, the J call TRBJ2-1, with 10 bases lining up with TRBD2. The CDR3 runs to 15 residues. Per the germline V gene, CDR1 is SGHDT and CDR2 is YYEEEE. J lost 8 bases, V lost 0 bases, and 5 bases had no gene match. In DNA, the CDR3 is TGTGCCAGCAGCTTGGTGCCTAGCGGGAGCTATGAGCAGTTCTTC. This gives the protein CASSLVPSGSYEQFF.

This clone was seen a few times. The chain is built from TRBV20-1 and TRBJ1-5; D is unclear. The CDR3 length is 11 residues. Deletions cut 4 bases from V and 6 bases from J, with 7 bases between. CDR1 is DFQATT, CDR2 SNEGSKA, per germline (reference sequence). CDR3 sequence reads: CSAIAGQPQHF. As DNA, the CDR3 is TGCAGTGCTATAGCGGGTCAGCCCCAGCATTTT.

The chain links TRBV5-1 to TRBJ2-2; 9 bases match TRBD1. V lost 0 bases, J lost 4 bases, and 4 bases stayed unmatched. This CDR3 comprises 16 residues. The germline gives CDR1 SGHRS, CDR2 YFSETQ. The CDR3 bases are TGCGCCAGCAGCTTGGCCTCGGACAGGGGCACCGGGGAGCTGTTTTTT. Protein product: CASSLASDRGTGELFF.

The rearrangement joins TRBV5-6 to TRBJ2-7, with 10 bases lining up with TRBD1. The CDR3 totals 13 residues. Germline V gene sequence: CDR1 SGHDT, CDR2 YYEEEE. V lost 4 bases and J lost 2; bases outside the gene matches: 0. CDR3 nucleotide sequence: TGTGCCAGCAGCGGGACAGGGGCCTACGAGCAGTACTTC. This translates into CASSGTGAYEQYF.